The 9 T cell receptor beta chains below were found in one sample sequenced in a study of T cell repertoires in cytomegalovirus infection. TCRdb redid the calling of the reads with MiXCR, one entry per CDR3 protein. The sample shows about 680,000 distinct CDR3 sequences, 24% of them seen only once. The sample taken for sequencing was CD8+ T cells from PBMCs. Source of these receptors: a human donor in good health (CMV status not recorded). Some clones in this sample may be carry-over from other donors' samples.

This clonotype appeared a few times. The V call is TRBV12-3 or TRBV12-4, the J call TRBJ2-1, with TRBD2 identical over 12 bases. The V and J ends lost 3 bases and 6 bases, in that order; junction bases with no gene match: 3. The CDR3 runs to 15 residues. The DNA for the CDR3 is TGTGCCAGCAGTTTCCCTAGCGGGGGGGCCAATGAGCAGTTCTTC. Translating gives CASSFPSGGANEQFF.

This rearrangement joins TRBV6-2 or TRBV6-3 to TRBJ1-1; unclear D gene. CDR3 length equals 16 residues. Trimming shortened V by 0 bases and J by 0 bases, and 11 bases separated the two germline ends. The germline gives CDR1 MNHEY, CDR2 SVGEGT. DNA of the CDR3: TGTGCCAGCAGTTACTCGAACAACATTATGAACACTGAAGCTTTCTTT. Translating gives CASSYSNNIMNTEAFF.

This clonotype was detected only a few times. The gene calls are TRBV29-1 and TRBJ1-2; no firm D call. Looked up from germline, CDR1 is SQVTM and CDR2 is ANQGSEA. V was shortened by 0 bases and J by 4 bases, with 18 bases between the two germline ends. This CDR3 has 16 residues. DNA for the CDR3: TGCAGCGTTGAAGATAGGAAGGACGGAGCAGGCTATGGCTACACCTTC. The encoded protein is CSVEDRKDGAGYGYTF.

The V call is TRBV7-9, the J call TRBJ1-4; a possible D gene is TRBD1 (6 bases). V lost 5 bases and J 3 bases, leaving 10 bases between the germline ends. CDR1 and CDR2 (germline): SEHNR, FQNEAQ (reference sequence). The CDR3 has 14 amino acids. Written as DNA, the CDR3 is TGTGCCAGCAGCCACAGGGCCCCTAATGAAAAACTGTTTTTT. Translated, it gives CASSHRAPNEKLFF. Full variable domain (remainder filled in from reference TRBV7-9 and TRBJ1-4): DTGVSQNPRHKITKRGQNVTFRCDPISEHNRLYWYRQTLGQGPEFLTYFQNEAQLEKSRLLSDRFSAERPKGSFSTLEIQRTEQGDSAMYLCASSHRAPNEKLFFGSGTQLSVL.

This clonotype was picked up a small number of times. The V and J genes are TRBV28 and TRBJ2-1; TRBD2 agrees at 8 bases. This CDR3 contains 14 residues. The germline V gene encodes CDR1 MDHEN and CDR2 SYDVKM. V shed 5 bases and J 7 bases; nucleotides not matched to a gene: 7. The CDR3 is CASSAGTSLNEQFF. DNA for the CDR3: TGTGCCAGCAGTGCGGGGACTAGTCTGAATGAGCAGTTCTTC.

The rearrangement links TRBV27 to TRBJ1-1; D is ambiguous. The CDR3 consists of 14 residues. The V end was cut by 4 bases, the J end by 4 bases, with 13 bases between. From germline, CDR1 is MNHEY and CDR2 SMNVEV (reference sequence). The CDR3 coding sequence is TGTGCCAGCAGTTCCCTCCAGTGGGGCACTGAAGCTTTCTTT. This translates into CASSSLQWGTEAFF.

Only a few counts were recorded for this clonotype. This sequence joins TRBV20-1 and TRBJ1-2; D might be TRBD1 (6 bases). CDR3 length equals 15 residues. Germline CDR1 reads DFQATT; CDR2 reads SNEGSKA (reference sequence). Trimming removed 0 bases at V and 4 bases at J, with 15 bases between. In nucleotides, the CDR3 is TGCAGTGCTAGAGAAACCCCCGGGGGGGCCTATGGCTACACCTTC. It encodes CSARETPGGAYGYTF.

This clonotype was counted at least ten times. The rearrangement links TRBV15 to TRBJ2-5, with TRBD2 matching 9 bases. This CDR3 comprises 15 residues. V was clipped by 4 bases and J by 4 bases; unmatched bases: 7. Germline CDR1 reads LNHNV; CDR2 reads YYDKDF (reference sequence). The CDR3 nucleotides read TGTGCCACCAGCACAGAATCACTAGCGGGAGAGACCCAGTACTTC. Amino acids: CATSTESLAGETQYF.

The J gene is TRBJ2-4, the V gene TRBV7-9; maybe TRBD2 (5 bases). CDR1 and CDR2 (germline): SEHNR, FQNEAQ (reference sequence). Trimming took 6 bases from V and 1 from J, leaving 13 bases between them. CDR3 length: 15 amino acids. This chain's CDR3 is CASSPWGEAKNIQYF. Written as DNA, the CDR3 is TGTGCCAGCAGTCCATGGGGAGAGGCCAAAAACATTCAGTACTTC.